This T cell receptor (beta chain) appears in the sequencing data of a study of T cell responses to AZD1222 COVID-19 vaccine. Germline assignment: CDR1 LGHNA and CDR2 YSLEER. This CDR3 region has 15 residues. Trimming took 4 bases from V and 7 from J, leaving 14 bases between them. As for this clone: Its specificity is not known.

The method was immunoSEQ multiplex PCR; TCRdb's version includes in-frame clones alone and lacks a portion of them. This table has around 140,000 clones, 88% appearing once. Study results and caveats: Baseline seropositivity characterized only a handful of AZD1222 recipients.

The sequencing used peripheral blood, collected 28 days after the second dose of the MenACWY control vaccine. The V call is TRBV4-3, the J call TRBJ1-6; possible D gene TRBD1, 5 bases. The origin of this receptor is an adult who received the MenACWY meningococcal vaccine as a control. CDR3 DNA sequence: TGCGCCAGCAGCCGAACCGAGGGGCCAAATTCACCCCTCCACTTT. Translation gives CASSRTEGPNSPLHF.